This T cell receptor (beta chain) derives from a study of blood T cell repertoires in COVID-19 (TCRdb year 2020). Looking at the study overall: Collaborator samples came from the United States, Italy and Spain and covered acute and convalescent phases of COVID-19. The material from the prospective study consisted of cDNA or gDNA derived from T cells, B-cell-depleted T cells, or PBMCs. The dataset comprised deeply sampled blood TCRbeta repertoires from subjects exposed to, actively infected with, or recovered from COVID-19. The repertoires were released in a freely available public database intended as a resource for research on the immune response to SARS-CoV-2. The samples were drawn from two sources: the first 160 participants of the ongoing ImmuneRACE study, and 1,000 to 1,500 subjects contributed by 6 global collaborators. Sample metadata almost always included a de-identified subject ID, COVID-19 status, age in years and sex. Where HLA class I and class II types were available, the types were taken from metadata supplied by the sample provider, not from assay-based typing. The full study reports these points: How much clinical and demographic metadata was included differed by source and by participant, and the metadata was provided uncurated.

Whole blood was collected in K2EDTA tubes by collaborating institutions according to the institutions' own protocols. For TCRbeta analysis, collaborator samples were shipped as frozen whole blood, as isolated PBMCs, or as DNA extracted from either sample type. TCRbeta CDR3 regions were amplified from genomic DNA by means of the immunoSEQ Assay, a bias-controlled multiplex PCR. The original methods were these. Within the assay, amplification of reference gene primers was used to estimate how many nucleated cells each sample contained. To quantify the absolute abundance of each unique TCRbeta CDR3 rearrangement, sequence reads were collapsed and filtered. For each sample, productive Simpson clonality was calculated as the square root of Simpson's diversity index over productive rearrangements. Drawn from immuneACCESS, this table holds only the in-frame rearrangements with V and J called that TCRdb kept. Clones are partly lost; checked studies trace under half to an unresolved V gene and leave the rest unexplained. V and J calls and clone size are copied from that table; D and trimming were computed from the DNA. This sample gives tens of thousands of clones in total; 70% to 90% of them show up just once. The biggest ten clones account for under 4.5% of the sample.

The CDR3 runs 14 residues from the cysteine to the phenylalanine. The entry retains the CDR3 DNA only, 42 bases that are in frame from base 1. V and J lose 3 bases and 3 bases, and a span of 9 bases separates them. This clone was picked up a small number of times. Its antigen is unknown. Base qualities are missing; no much larger clone stands one base away. Specimen: peripheral blood. This chain joins TRBV23-1 to TRBJ1-5; TRBD1 could be the D gene, as 5 bases match. TRBV23-1 counts as an open reading frame of uncertain function. The clonotype comes from a human donor in a cohort sampled during active COVID-19. The CDR3 reads CASSHADINQPQHF. The bases read TGCGCCAGCAGTCACGCGGACATCAATCAGCCCCAGCATTTT.